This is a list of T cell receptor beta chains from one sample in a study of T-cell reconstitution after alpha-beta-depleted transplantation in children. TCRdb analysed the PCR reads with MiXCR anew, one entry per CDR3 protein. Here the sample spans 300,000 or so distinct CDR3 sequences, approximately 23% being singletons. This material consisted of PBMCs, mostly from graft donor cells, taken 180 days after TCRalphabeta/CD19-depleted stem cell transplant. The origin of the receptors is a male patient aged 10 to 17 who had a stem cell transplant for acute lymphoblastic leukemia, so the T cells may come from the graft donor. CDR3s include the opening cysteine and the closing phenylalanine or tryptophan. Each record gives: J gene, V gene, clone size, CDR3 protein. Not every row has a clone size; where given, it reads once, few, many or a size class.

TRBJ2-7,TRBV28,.,CATLRGSLYEQYF
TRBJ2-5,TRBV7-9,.,CASDSGREETQYF
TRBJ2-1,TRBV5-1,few,CASSFDSSYNEQFF
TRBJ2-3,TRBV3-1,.,CASKEWTDTQYF
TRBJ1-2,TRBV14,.,CASSQAPQQASNYGYTF
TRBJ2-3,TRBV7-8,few,CASSPPPDTDTQYF
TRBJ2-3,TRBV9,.,CASSVGRESTDTQYF
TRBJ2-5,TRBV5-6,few,CASSLQTITQETQYF
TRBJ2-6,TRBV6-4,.,CASSDWGSSGANVLTF
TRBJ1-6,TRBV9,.,CASSASTGGNSPLHF
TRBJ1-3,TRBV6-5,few,CASSLLIASGNTIYF
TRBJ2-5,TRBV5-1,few,CASSLAGNWETQYF
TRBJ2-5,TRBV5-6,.,CASSFQTGQETQYF
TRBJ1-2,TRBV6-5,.,CASSQTGLGYTF
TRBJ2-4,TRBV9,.,CASSLMGVAKNIQYF
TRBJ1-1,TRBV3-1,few,CASSQERPRGWNTEAFF
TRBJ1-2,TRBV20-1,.,CSARDDDINNYGYTF
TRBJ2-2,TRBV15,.,CATSRDPPAANTGELFF
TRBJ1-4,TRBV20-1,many,CSARQNPTNEKLFF
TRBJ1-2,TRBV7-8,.,CASSLLRTGPFYGYTF
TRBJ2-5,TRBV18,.,CASSPQGAETQYF
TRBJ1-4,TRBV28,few,CASSSLSGKLFF
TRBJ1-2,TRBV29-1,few,CSVETRTGNLFNYGYTF
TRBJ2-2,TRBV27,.,CASTIDRGGGGLFF
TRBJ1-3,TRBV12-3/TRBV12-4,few,CASSLVRVGNTIYF
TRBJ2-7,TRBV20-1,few,CSAKTLLSGTLNSYEQYF
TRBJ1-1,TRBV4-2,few,CASSQETTPEAFF
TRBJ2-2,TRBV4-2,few,CASSQDPSGKANTGELFF
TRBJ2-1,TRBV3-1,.,CASSQVGGTSGAYNEQFF
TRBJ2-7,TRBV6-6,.,CAVASSYEQYF
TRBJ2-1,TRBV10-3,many,CAISESSQQGVVYNEQFF
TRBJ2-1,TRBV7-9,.,CASSLGVLAGEQFF
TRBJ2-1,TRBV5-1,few,CASSTGLAANEQFF
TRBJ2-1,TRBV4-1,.,CASSQDGTRDNEQFF
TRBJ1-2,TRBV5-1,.,CASSLIEGAKRGYTF
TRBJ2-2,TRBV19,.,CAPQMPTGELFF
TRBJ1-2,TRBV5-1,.,CASSPEGAGAYGYTF